This TCR beta chain was identified during a study of blood T cell repertoires in COVID-19. Study-wide background: Acute and convalescent COVID-19 specimens originated in the United States, Italy and Spain.

Recovered status in Cohort 3 required two negative PCRs, clearance, or symptom resolution. Data came from immunoSEQ multiplex PCR; TCRdb stores just in-frame clones and leaves some out. The sample contains roughly 180,000 clones, approximately 80% of which appear only once. CDR1 SQVTM and CDR2 ANQGSEA come from the germline V gene. Losses at the gene ends were 1 base for V and 4 bases for J; bases not matched to a gene: 5. The length of the CDR3 is 14 residues. Sequencing used PBMCs or T cells enriched from blood (not recorded which). This clonotype originated in a man in his fifties who had recovered from COVID-19. The chain links TRBV29-1 to TRBJ2-3; 7 nucleotides agree with TRBD1. CDR3 region: CSVEGGGNADTQYF. CDR3 nucleotides: TGCAGCGTTGAAGGAGGGGGCAACGCAGATACGCAGTATTTT.